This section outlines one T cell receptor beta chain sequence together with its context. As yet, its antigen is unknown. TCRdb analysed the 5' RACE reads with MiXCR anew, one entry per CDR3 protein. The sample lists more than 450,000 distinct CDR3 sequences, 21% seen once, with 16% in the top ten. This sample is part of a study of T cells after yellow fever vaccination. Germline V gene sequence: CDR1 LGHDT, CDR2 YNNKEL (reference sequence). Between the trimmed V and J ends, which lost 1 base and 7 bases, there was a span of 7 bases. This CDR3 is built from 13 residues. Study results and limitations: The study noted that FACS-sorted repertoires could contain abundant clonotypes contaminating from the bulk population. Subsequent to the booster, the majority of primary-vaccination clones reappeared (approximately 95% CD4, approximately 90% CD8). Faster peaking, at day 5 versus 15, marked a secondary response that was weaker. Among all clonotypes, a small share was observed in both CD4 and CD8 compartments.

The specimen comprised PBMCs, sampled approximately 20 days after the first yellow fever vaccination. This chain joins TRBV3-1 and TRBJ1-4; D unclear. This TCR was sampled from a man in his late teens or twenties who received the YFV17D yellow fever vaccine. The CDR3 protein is CASSQGRSEKLFF. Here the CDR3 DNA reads TGTGCCAGCAGCCAAGGGAGGAGTGAAAAACTGTTTTTT.